This entry concerns a single T cell receptor (beta chain). As yet, its antigen is unknown. These data are taken from a study of T cell repertoires in cytomegalovirus infection. At the level of the study: The study used recently identified HLA-C-restricted and well-studied HLA-B-restricted CMV epitopes. CMV infection and matching HLA type were both indicated by public TCR beta signatures.

TCRdb re-derived calls from the reads in MiXCR, one entry per CDR3 protein. The sample yields approximately 1,000,000 distinct CDR3 sequences, approximately 32% seen once. This CDR3 region has 15 residues. Trimming took 5 bases from V and 2 from J; bases not matched to a gene: 5. Germline CDR1 MNHEY, CDR2 SMNVEV (reference sequence). This TCR came from a human donor in good health (CMV status not recorded). Some clones in this sample may be carry-over from other donors' samples. V is TRBV27 and J is TRBJ2-7; 11 bases line up with TRBD2. The material was cultured CD8+ T cells from PBMCs, obtained from culture after CMV antigen stimulation. The CDR3 DNA reads as TGTGCCAGCAGTCCCCGTAGCGGGGGGGCCTACGAGCAGTACGTC. Encoded protein: CASSPRSGGAYEQYV.